Below are 29 T cell receptor beta chains sequenced from a single sample in a study of radiotherapy plus CTLA-4 blockade in lung cancer. Assay: immunoSEQ multiplex PCR; the TCRdb copy retains only in-frame clones and omits some. The table records around 99,000 clones, approximately 86% of them present only once. The sequencing here drew on peripheral blood, taken from a patient treated with radiotherapy plus ipilimumab. The receptors were sampled from a human donor with non-small cell lung cancer that progressed on radiotherapy plus ipilimumab.

The chain recombines TRBV5-4 with TRBJ2-5; TRBD1 might be the D (5 bases). V lost 1 base and J 10 bases, leaving 20 bases between the germline ends. The V gene's germline CDR1 is SGHNT and CDR2 YYREEE (reference sequence). The CDR3 is made up of 15 amino acids. CDR3 residues: CASSLWARVDEDQYF. In nucleotides, the CDR3 is TGTGCCAGCAGCTTGTGGGCCAGGGTGGACGAAGACCAGTACTTC.

CDR3 sequence reads: CASSQDILGETQYF. The CDR3 DNA follows: TGCGCCAGCAGCCAAGACATTCTCGGAGAGACCCAGTACTTC. The chain joins TRBV4-1 to TRBJ2-5; D is unresolved. The CDR3 covers 14 residues. With 0 bases removed from V and 4 bases from J, the gap between germline ends came to 9 bases. Germline-derived CDR1 and CDR2 are MGHRA and YSYEKL.

This chain uses TRBV10-2 with TRBJ2-7; D gene uncertain. Germline CDR1 WSHSY, CDR2 SAAADI. The CDR3 is 12 amino acids. The germline V and J ends were trimmed by 0 bases and 11 bases, with 11 bases remaining between them. For the CDR3, the DNA is TGCGCCAGCAGTGAGTCGAGTCTGAAAGAGTACTTC. As protein: CASSESSLKEYF.

The rearrangement joins TRBV5-6 to TRBJ2-7; 15 bases are shared with TRBD2. Trimming cost V 1 base and J 0 bases; bases outside gene matches: 2. The CDR3 sequence is 17 residues long. In germline, CDR1 is SGHDT, CDR2 YYEEEE. This CDR3 is CASSLWTSGRASYEQYF. The CDR3 DNA sequence: TGTGCCAGCAGCTTGTGGACTAGCGGGAGGGCCTCCTACGAGCAGTACTTC. Supplemented by reference TRBV5-6 and TRBJ2-7, the full variable domain reads DAGVTQSPTHLIKTRGQQVTLRCSPKSGHDTVSWYQQALGQGPQFIFQYYEEEERQRGNFPDRFSGHQFPNYSSELNVNALLLGDSALYLCASSLWTSGRASYEQYFGPGTRLTVT.

The chain couples TRBV10-2 to TRBJ2-4; 11 nucleotides match TRBD2. The CDR3 extends over 17 amino acids. After removal of 0 bases from V and 5 bases from J, the junction contained 6 bases not matched to a gene. Germline V gives CDR1 WSHSY, CDR2 SAAADI. CDR3 DNA: TGCGCCAGCAGTGAGTCGTTTAGCGGGAGGGCCCAAAACATTCAGTACTTC. It specifies CASSESFSGRAQNIQYF.

The rearrangement uses TRBV5-1 and TRBJ2-3; D gene unclear. In germline, CDR1 is SGHRS, CDR2 YFSETQ. CDR3 length: 14 residues. The V and J ends lost 1 base and 2 bases respectively, with 8 bases between them. DNA for the CDR3: TGCGCCAGCAGCTTGCGGGCGAACACAGATACGCAGTATTTT. Amino acid sequence: CASSLRANTDTQYF.

The chain couples TRBV28 to TRBJ2-7, with 10 bases fitting TRBD2. The germline gives CDR1 MDHEN, CDR2 SYDVKM. The CDR3 runs to 16 residues. J was trimmed by 1 base and V by 5 bases; bases with no gene match: 8. The DNA for the CDR3 is TGTGCCAGCAGTCCCGCAACTAGCGGGGCATCCTACGAGCAGTACTTC. The encoded protein is CASSPATSGASYEQYF.

The chain employs TRBV5-1 and TRBJ2-7; the match to TRBD2 covers 10 bases. Looked up from germline, CDR1 is SGHRS and CDR2 is YFSETQ. The junction had 12 bases not matched to a gene; V was cut back by 6 bases and J by 6 bases. The CDR3 is 15 residues long. The chain's CDR3 is CASTPLASGSTEQYF. The CDR3 DNA reads TGCGCCAGCACTCCTTTGGCTAGCGGGAGCACCGAGCAGTACTTC.

The J gene is TRBJ1-5, the V gene TRBV19, with 11 bases identical to TRBD1. Trimming at V came to 6 bases and at J to 0 bases, leaving 1 base not matched to a gene. The CDR3 runs to 15 residues. From germline, CDR1 is LNHDA and CDR2 SQIVND (reference sequence). The CDR3 here is CASRDRGHSNQPQHF. The CDR3 region has the DNA TGTGCCAGTAGGGACAGGGGGCATAGCAATCAGCCCCAGCATTTT.

J is TRBJ1-1 and V is TRBV27, with TRBD1 identical over 7 bases. The CDR3 length is 20 residues. Germline V gives CDR1 MNHEY, CDR2 SMNVEV (reference sequence). The V and J ends lost 2 bases and 0 bases, in that order; junction bases with no gene match: 18. The CDR3 protein is CASSLGPSLQGTTMNTEAFF. CDR3 in DNA: TGTGCCAGCAGTTTAGGCCCGAGTTTACAGGGGACTACAATGAACACTGAAGCTTTCTTT.

The genes are TRBV7-6 and TRBJ2-3; 10 bases align to TRBD2. This CDR3 comprises 18 residues. Germline CDR1 reads SGHVS; CDR2 reads FNYEAQ. V lost 1 base to trimming and J lost 5 bases; unmatched junction nucleotides: 12. Here the CDR3 reads CASSLGSTGASGRDTQYF. CDR3 in DNA: TGTGCCAGCAGCTTAGGATCAACCGGGGCTAGCGGGAGAGATACGCAGTATTTT.

The chain joins TRBV11-1 to TRBJ2-7; no definite D call. The CDR3 spans 14 residues. Germline V lookup: CDR1 SGHAT, CDR2 FQDESV (reference sequence). The ends were cut back, 2 bases at V and 2 bases at J, with 10 bases in the middle. CDR3 sequence reads: CASSLLLPPYEQYF. DNA of the CDR3: TGTGCCAGCAGCTTACTCCTGCCTCCCTACGAGCAGTACTTC.

This CDR3 is CASSIALEPSYEQYF. The CDR3 bases are TGTGCCAGTAGTATCGCGCTAGAACCCTCCTACGAGCAGTACTTC. The J gene is TRBJ2-7, the V gene TRBV19, with D uncertain. Germline V CDR1 and CDR2: LNHDA, SQIVND (reference sequence). This CDR3 region has 15 residues. Trimming stripped 3 bases from V and 0 bases from J, with 12 bases between.

The chain is built from TRBV29-1 and TRBJ1-2; 10 bases map to TRBD1. Trimming at V came to 8 bases and at J to 7 bases, leaving 7 bases not matched to a gene. Germline assignment: CDR1 SQVTM and CDR2 ANQGSEA. The CDR3 has 12 residues. The CDR3 protein is CSTRQGARGYTF. The CDR3 DNA follows: TGCAGCACCCGACAGGGGGCGCGTGGCTACACCTTC.

CDR3 sequence reads: CASSLTGGQETQYF. The CDR3 DNA reads as TGTGCCAGCAGCCTGACAGGGGGCCAGGAGACCCAGTACTTC. J is TRBJ2-5 and V is TRBV14; the match to TRBD1 covers 10 bases. From germline, CDR1 is SGHDN and CDR2 FVKESK. The CDR3 loop spans 14 amino acids. V lost 4 bases to trimming and J lost 5 bases; unmatched junction nucleotides: 4. Looking up the rest from reference TRBV14 and TRBJ2-5 gives the full variable domain: EAGVTQFPSHSVIEKGQTVTLRCDPISGHDNLYWYRRVMGKEIKFLLHFVKESKQDESGMPNNRFLAERTGGTYSTLKVQPAELEDSGVYFCASSLTGGQETQYFGPGTRLLVL.

The genes are TRBV7-9 and TRBJ2-1; D call uncertain. With 5 bases removed from V and 5 bases from J, the gap between germline ends came to 10 bases. The CDR3 is 13 residues long. Germline V gene data show CDR1 as SEHNR and CDR2 as FQNEAQ (reference sequence). CDR3 sequence (DNA): TGTGCCAGCAGCCGCGGAGCCCACAATGAGCAGTTCTTC. Translating it yields CASSRGAHNEQFF.

This clone was found once. The chain employs TRBV2 and TRBJ2-7, with 7 bases that match TRBD1. The germline gives CDR1 SNHLY, CDR2 FYNNEI. This CDR3 has 14 amino acids. Trimming cost V 1 base and J 7 bases; bases outside gene matches: 7. Here the CDR3 DNA reads TGTGCCAGCAGTGAAGACAGGGGCTTCGGGGAGCAGTACTTC. Translating it yields CASSEDRGFGEQYF. The full variable domain, with the rest looked up from reference TRBV2 and TRBJ2-7, is EPEVTQTPSHQVTQMGQEVILRCVPISNHLYFYWYRQILGQKVEFLVSFYNNEISEKSEIFDDQFSVERPDGSNFTLKIRSTKLEDSAMYFCASSEDRGFGEQYFGPGTRLTVT.

The chain uses TRBV30 and TRBJ1-5; tentative D call: TRBD1 (5 bases). This CDR3 comprises 12 residues. The V gene's germline CDR1 is GTSNPN and CDR2 SVGIG (reference sequence). CDR3 residues: CAMGGSDQPQHF. Written as DNA, the CDR3 is TGTGCAATGGGGGGTTCGGATCAGCCCCAGCATTTT.

A word on this clone: At the DNA level, this CDR3 is encoded by other sequences in the same sample as well. The rearrangement links TRBV5-1 to TRBJ2-7, with TRBD2 matching over 9 bases. V lost 3 bases, J lost 4 bases, and 14 bases stayed unmatched. The CDR3 is 17 residues long. The germline gives CDR1 SGHRS, CDR2 YFSETQ. DNA for the CDR3: TGCGCCAGCAGCTGGACGACTTTGCGCGGGAGGGGGTACGAGCAGTACTTC. Its protein is CASSWTTLRGRGYEQYF.

V and J are TRBV5-1 and TRBJ2-3; TRBD2 is a possible D gene (6 bases). V was cut by 0 bases and J by 4 bases, with 21 bases left in between. The CDR3 is 18 amino acids. Per germline, CDR1 SGHRS and CDR2 YFSETQ. The CDR3 reads CASSLVGSGSWFSDTQYF. The CDR3 DNA sequence: TGCGCCAGCAGCTTGGTTGGTAGCGGAAGTTGGTTTTCAGATACGCAGTATTTT.

The chain couples TRBV15 to TRBJ1-1; perhaps TRBD1 as D (6 bases). Trimming cost V 5 bases and J 0 bases, with 13 bases left between them. Looked up from germline, CDR1 is LNHNV and CDR2 is YYDKDF (reference sequence). The CDR3 contains 15 residues. The CDR3 sequence is CATSDLGTLNTEAFF. CDR3 DNA: TGTGCCACCAGCGACCTCGGGACACTGAACACTGAAGCTTTCTTT.

The CDR3 region is CASSLPAAASTDTQYF. CDR3 DNA sequence: TGCGCCAGCAGCCTTCCAGCGGCGGCTAGCACAGATACGCAGTATTTT. The V gene is TRBV5-1, the J gene TRBJ2-3, with D possibly matching TRBD2 (5 bases). Trimming pared 4 bases from V and 0 bases from J, leaving 15 bases between. The CDR3 has 16 amino acids. CDR1 is SGHRS, CDR2 YFSETQ, per germline.

The chain has TRBV2 and TRBJ1-1; 7 bases agree with TRBD1. Germline CDR1 reads SNHLY; CDR2 reads FYNNEI. V dropped 6 bases and J dropped 0; count of bases not matched to a gene: 1. CDR3 size: 13 residues. The CDR3 DNA reads TGTGCCAGCAGCGGGACAGTGAACACTGAAGCTTTCTTT. It codes for CASSGTVNTEAFF.

The chain couples TRBV6-5 to TRBJ2-7, with D unresolved. CDR3 length: 13 amino acids. V lost 7 bases, J lost 0 bases, and 10 bases lay in between. Germline CDR1 and CDR2: MNHEY and SVGAGI. In DNA form, the CDR3 reads TGTGCCAGCACCTCACCCCTCTCCTACGAGCAGTACTTC. Protein sequence: CASTSPLSYEQYF.

The chain combines TRBV12-5 with TRBJ2-1, with 8 bases aligning to TRBD1. Looked up from germline, CDR1 is LGHNT and CDR2 is FRNRAP. The V segment lost 3 bases and the J segment 3 bases; nucleotides outside the gene matches: 4. The CDR3 has 15 amino acids. CDR3 sequence reads: CASGFQGAGYNEQFF. CDR3 nucleotide sequence: TGTGCTAGTGGTTTCCAGGGGGCGGGCTACAATGAGCAGTTCTTC.

The chain recombines TRBV6-1 with TRBJ2-2, with a tentative D call TRBD1 (7 bases). From germline, CDR1 is MNHNS and CDR2 SASEGT. Trimming removed 10 bases at V and 7 bases at J, with 13 bases between. The CDR3 loop spans 12 amino acids. The CDR3 region has the DNA TGTGCCACAGGGGGGTGGGGCGGGGAGCTGTTTTTT. Protein product: CATGGWGGELFF.

This clone was seen a few times. The chain has TRBV14 and TRBJ2-1; D perhaps matches TRBD2 (6 bases). Germline V gives CDR1 SGHDN, CDR2 FVKESK. Trimming stripped 4 bases from V and 3 bases from J, with 22 bases between. This CDR3 comprises 18 residues. The CDR3 region is CASSPVLGGTSLYNEQFF. CDR3 nucleotides: TGTGCCAGCAGCCCAGTTTTGGGCGGGACGAGCCTCTACAATGAGCAGTTCTTC.

The V and J genes are TRBV2 and TRBJ2-5; possibly TRBD2 for D (7 bases). The CDR3 extends over 13 amino acids. Germline V gene lookup returns CDR1 SNHLY and CDR2 FYNNEI. Deletions cut 6 bases from V and 7 bases from J, with 15 bases between. The CDR3 DNA reads as TGTGCCAGCAGGATGGGGGGGCTAGGGACCCAGTACTTC. Translating it yields CASRMGGLGTQYF.

The genes are TRBV5-6 and TRBJ1-1; D remains ambiguous. This CDR3 spans 12 amino acids. V lost 5 bases to trimming and J lost 6 bases, with 11 bases between them. Germline V lookup: CDR1 SGHDT, CDR2 YYEEEE. The CDR3: CASSPAGAEAFF. In nucleotides, the CDR3 is TGTGCCAGCAGTCCGGCGGGCGCTGAAGCTTTCTTT. Full variable domain (rest looked up from reference TRBV5-6 and TRBJ1-1): DAGVTQSPTHLIKTRGQQVTLRCSPKSGHDTVSWYQQALGQGPQFIFQYYEEEERQRGNFPDRFSGHQFPNYSSELNVNALLLGDSALYLCASSPAGAEAFFGQGTRLTVV.